This is a list of T cell receptor beta chains from one sample in a study of blood T cell repertoires in COVID-19. Sequencing used immunoSEQ multiplex PCR; TCRdb keeps in-frame clones, though not all of them. The sample gives 100,000 to 150,000 clones, 70% to 90% of which show up once; around a tenth is in the top ten. Source material: peripheral blood. The receptors were gathered from a man in his forties or fifties with acute or convalescent COVID-19. CDR3s include the opening cysteine and the closing phenylalanine or tryptophan. D genes are given only for firm matches. Size tells how often a clone was seen (once, few, many) or the class of an expanded clone, and some rows leave it out.

. | . | TRBJ1-5 | TRBV28 | CASIGQKNQPQHF | TGTGCCAGCATCGGACAGAAGAATCAGCCCCAGCATTTT
. | TRBD2 | TRBJ2-5 | TRBV10-3 | CAISQLGTSAETQYF | TGTGCCATCAGCCAGCTGGGGACTAGCGCTGAGACCCAGTACTTC
. | TRBD1 | TRBJ1-5 | TRBV6-5 | CARTRRTGRSTQHF | TGTGCCCGGACCCGTAGGACAGGACGGTCGACCCAGCATTTT
. | . | TRBJ1-5 | TRBV7-9 | CASSFLGSNQPQHF | TGTGCCAGCAGCTTTCTAGGTAGCAATCAGCCCCAGCATTTT
. | . | TRBJ2-1 | TRBV21-1 | CASSKGWPSGSISYNEQFF | TGTGCCAGCAGCAAAGGGTGGCCTAGCGGGAGTATCTCCTACAATGAGCAGTTCTTC
. | . | TRBJ1-1 | TRBV7-9 | CASSLSRINRETEAFF | TGTGCCAGCAGCTTATCTCGGATAAACAGGGAAACTGAAGCTTTCTTT
. | TRBD1 | TRBJ1-1 | TRBV19 | CASSMTGGNTEAFF | TGTGCCAGTAGTATGACAGGGGGGAACACTGAAGCTTTCTTT
. | . | TRBJ1-5 | TRBV15 | CATSREGGEMGWPQHF | TGTGCCACCAGCAGAGAAGGTGGGGAGATGGGTTGGCCCCAGCATTTT
. | . | TRBJ1-1 | TRBV10-3 | CAISESGANTEAFF | TGTGCCATCAGTGAGTCTGGGGCAAACACTGAAGCTTTCTTT
. | . | TRBJ1-6 | TRBV19 | CASSMAVKNSPLHF | TGTGCCAGTAGTATGGCAGTTAAGAATTCACCCCTCCACTTT
once | . | TRBJ1-2 | TRBV11-2 | CASSWAGEGYTF | TGTGCCAGCAGCTGGGCAGGCGAGGGCTACACCTTC
. | . | TRBJ1-4 | TRBV3-1/TRBV3-2 | CASSRSRGYEKLFF | TGTGCCAGCAGCCGGAGCAGGGGTTATGAAAAACTGTTTTTT
. | . | TRBJ1-1 | TRBV3-1/TRBV3-2 | CASSHRLVTEAFF | TGTGCCAGCAGCCACCGGTTGGTCACTGAAGCTTTCTTT
. | TRBD2 | TRBJ2-3 | TRBV28 | CASSPSGRGDTQYF | TGTGCCAGCAGTCCTAGCGGGAGAGGAGATACGCAGTATTTT
. | TRBD1 | TRBJ1-3 | TRBV11-3 | CASSLFSFIWDSIGNTIYF | TGTGCCAGCAGCTTATTTTCCTTTATTTGGGACAGTATTGGAAACACCATATATTTT
. | . | TRBJ1-2 | TRBV4-1 | CASSQIRDGQRDGYTF | TGCGCCAGCAGCCAAATTCGCGACGGACAAAGGGATGGCTACACCTTC
. | TRBD1 | TRBJ1-1 | TRBV25-1 | CASRGLGEAFF | TGTGCCAGTAGGGGGCTCGGTGAAGCTTTCTTT
. | . | TRBJ2-7 | TRBV10-3 | CAISEFRGGYEQYF | TGTGCCATCAGTGAGTTCCGCGGAGGTTACGAGCAGTACTTC
. | TRBD1 | TRBJ1-2 | TRBV7-6 | CASSAWTGDNYGYTF | TGTGCCAGCAGCGCCTGGACAGGTGATAACTATGGCTACACCTTC
. | TRBD1 | TRBJ1-4 | TRBV5-1 | CASSLFATGDDEKLFF | TGCGCCAGCAGCTTATTCGCGACAGGGGATGATGAAAAACTGTTTTTT
. | . | TRBJ2-3 | TRBV28 | CASRLSFPTDTQYF | TGTGCCAGCAGATTAAGCTTCCCCACAGATACGCAGTATTTT
. | TRBD1 | TRBJ2-5 | TRBV2 | CASSGSTGGETQYF | TGTGCCAGCAGCGGTTCGACAGGGGGTGAGACCCAGTACTTC
. | TRBD1 | TRBJ2-7 | TRBV7-8 | CASSRQGYEQYF | TGTGCCAGCAGCCGACAGGGCTACGAGCAGTACTTC
. | . | TRBJ2-7 | TRBV2 | CASSYDSYEQYF | TGTGCCAGCAGCTATGACTCCTACGAGCAGTACTTC
. | TRBD1 | TRBJ2-1 | TRBV28 | CASSSLTDRVNEQFF | TGTGCCAGCAGTTCCTTAACGGACAGGGTGAATGAGCAGTTCTTC
. | . | TRBJ1-1 | TRBV7-9 | CASNGDKQAFF | TGTGCCAGTAATGGGGACAAGCAAGCTTTCTTT